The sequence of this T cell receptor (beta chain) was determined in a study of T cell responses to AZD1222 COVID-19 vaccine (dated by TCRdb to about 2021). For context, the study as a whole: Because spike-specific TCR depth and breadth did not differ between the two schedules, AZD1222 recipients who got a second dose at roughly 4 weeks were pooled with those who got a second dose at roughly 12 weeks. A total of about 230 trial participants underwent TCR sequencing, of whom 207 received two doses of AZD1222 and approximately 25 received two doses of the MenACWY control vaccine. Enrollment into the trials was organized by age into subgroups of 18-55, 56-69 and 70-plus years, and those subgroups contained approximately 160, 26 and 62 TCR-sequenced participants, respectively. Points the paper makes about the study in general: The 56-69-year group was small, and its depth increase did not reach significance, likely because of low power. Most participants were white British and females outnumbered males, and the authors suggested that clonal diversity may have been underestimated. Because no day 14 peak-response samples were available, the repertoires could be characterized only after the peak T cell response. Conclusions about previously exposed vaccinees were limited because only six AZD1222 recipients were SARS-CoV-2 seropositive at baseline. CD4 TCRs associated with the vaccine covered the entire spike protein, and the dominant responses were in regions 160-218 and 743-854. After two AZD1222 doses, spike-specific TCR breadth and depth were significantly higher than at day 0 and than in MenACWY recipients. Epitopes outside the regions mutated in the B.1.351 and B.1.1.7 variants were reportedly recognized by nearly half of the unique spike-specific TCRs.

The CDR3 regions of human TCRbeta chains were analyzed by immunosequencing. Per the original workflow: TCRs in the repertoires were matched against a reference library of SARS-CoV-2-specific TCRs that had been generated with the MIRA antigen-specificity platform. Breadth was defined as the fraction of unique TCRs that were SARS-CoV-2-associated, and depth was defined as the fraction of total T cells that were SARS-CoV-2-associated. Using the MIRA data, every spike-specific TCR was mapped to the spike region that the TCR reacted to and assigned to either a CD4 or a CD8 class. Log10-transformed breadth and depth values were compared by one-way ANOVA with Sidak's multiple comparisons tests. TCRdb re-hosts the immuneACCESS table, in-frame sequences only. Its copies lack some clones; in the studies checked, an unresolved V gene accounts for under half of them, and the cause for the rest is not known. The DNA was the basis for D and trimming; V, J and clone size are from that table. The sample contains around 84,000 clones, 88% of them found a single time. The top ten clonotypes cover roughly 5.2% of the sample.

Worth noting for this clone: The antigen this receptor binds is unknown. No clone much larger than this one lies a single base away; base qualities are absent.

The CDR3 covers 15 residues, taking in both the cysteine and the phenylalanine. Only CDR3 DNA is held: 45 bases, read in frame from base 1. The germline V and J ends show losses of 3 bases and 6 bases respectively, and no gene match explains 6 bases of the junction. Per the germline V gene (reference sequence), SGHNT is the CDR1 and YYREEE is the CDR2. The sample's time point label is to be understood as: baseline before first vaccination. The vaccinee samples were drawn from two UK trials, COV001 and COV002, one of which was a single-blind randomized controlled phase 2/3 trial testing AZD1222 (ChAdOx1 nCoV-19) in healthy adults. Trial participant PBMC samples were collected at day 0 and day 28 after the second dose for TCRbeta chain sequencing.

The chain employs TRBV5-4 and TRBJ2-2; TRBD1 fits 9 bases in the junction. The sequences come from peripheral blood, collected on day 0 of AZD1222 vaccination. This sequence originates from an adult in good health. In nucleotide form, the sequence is TGTGCCAGCAGCTCAGGACAGGGGATCGCCGGGGAGCTGTTTTTT. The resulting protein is CASSSGQGIAGELFF.